The TCR beta chain under discussion was sequenced for a study of metastatic and nonmetastatic thyroid tumors. Nobody among the patients had been given any treatment before thyroid surgery. This clone was detected many times. Original handling: The authors used CDR3 differences across clinicopathological groups to build a distant-metastasis classifier for papillary thyroid cancer. MiXCR reprocessed the PCR reads for TCRdb. These V and J calls originate from TCRdb's pipeline instead of the authors' own analysis. The sample shows about 50,000 clones, approximately 22% of them seen only once. The CDR3 has 15 residues. Losses at the gene ends were 6 bases for V and 2 bases for J; bases not matched to a gene: 5. Looked up from germline, CDR1 is MNHNS and CDR2 is SASEGT.

The TCR was taken from a female donor with papillary thyroid cancer or a benign thyroid nodule (not recorded which). Some clones in this sample may be carry-over from other donors' samples. Specimen: blood. The chain links TRBV6-1 to TRBJ2-3; 10 positions match TRBD2. The CDR3 DNA sequence: TGTGCCAGCAGAAAAGCGGGAGGGCCCACAGATACGCAGTATTTT. Translating it yields CASRKAGGPTDTQYF.